This T cell receptor beta chain comes out of a study of low-dose radiotherapy and immunotherapy resistance in tumors. Study details: Cohort 2's total reached 13 Gy over 26 weeks, at 1 Gy per fraction every two weeks. Both drugs were delivered intravenously to patients (nivolumab 240 mg every two weeks and ipilimumab 1 mg/kg every six weeks). Patients received cyclophosphamide 200 mg/m2 intravenously every two weeks, the day before radiation-immunotherapy.

This clonotype was seen only a few times. The germline V gene encodes CDR1 SGHRS and CDR2 YFSETQ. The CDR3 loop spans 14 amino acids. Trimming stripped 2 bases from V and 3 bases from J, with 11 bases between. First-strand cDNA used TRAV- and TRBV-specific primers, covering alpha and beta chains. TCR amplification involved 20 PCR cycles with a constant-region primer and V-primer adapter. In vitro transcription served to amplify the isolated mRNA. TCRdb reprocessed the reads via MiXCR and lists one record per CDR3 protein. Among thousands of distinct CDR3 sequences listed, around 53% were seen once. The sequence was obtained from a human donor with advanced metastatic prostate, ovarian, gallbladder or colorectal cancer (not recorded which). This table probably holds off-target reads from a library built for another chain. This chain connects TRBV5-1 to TRBJ1-2, with D uncertain. The CDR3 DNA reads TGCGCCAGCAGCTTTGGAGGGTCCGACTATGGCTACACCTTC. Translated: CASSFGGSDYGYTF.